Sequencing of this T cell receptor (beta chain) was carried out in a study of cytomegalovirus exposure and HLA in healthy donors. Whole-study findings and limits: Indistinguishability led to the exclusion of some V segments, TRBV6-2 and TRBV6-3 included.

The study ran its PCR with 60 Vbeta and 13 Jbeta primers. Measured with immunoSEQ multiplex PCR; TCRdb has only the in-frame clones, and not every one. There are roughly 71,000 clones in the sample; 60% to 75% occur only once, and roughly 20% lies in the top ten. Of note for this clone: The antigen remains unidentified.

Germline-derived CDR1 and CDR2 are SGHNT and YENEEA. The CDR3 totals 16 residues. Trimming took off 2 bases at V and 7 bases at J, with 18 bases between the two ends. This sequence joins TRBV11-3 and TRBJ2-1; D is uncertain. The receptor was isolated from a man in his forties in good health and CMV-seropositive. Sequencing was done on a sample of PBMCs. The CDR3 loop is CASSLRKRPAGNEQFF. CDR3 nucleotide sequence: TGTGCCAGCAGCTTAAGAAAGAGACCCGCCGGGAATGAGCAGTTCTTC.